The 23 T cell receptor beta chains given below trace back to one sample, sequenced in a study of regulatory T cells in long-lasting Graves disease (dated by TCRdb to the early 2020s). Reading the label with the study, this specimen's time point is: newly diagnosed GD, antithyroid drugs for less than 3 months. For both TCR sequencing and RNA sequencing, RNA was extracted from PBMCs in TRIzol. Library preparation used multiplex PCR. Sequencing instrument: Illumina HiSeq 4000. To build TCR beta libraries, CDR3 regions were amplified by Arm-PCR using iRepertoire HTBI primers. TCRdb trimmed public reads at Q25 via fastp, called clones via MiXCR and kept in-frame beta chains. Entries are consolidated by CDR3 protein sequence, retaining the most common genes and DNA. Within this sample are about 460,000 distinct CDR3 sequences, with 12% to 15% of them counted one time only. The top ten hold roughly a sixth of the sample.

This sample also appeared in a second study, on T cells in Graves' hyperthyroidism and ophthalmopathy.

The starting material was peripheral blood mononuclear cells (PBMCs), obtained at new diagnosis, from a patient treated with antithyroid drugs. The receptors were sampled from a woman between 45 and 65 years old with Graves disease. Donor details come from another sample of the same person, matched by shared clones.

The chain carries TRBV20-1 and TRBJ2-3; 12 bases are shared with TRBD2. This CDR3 has 16 amino acids. The germline V gene has CDR1 DFQATT and CDR2 SNEGSKA (reference sequence). With V trimmed by 4 bases and J by 2 bases, 7 bases remained unmatched. CDR3 nucleotides: TGCAGTGCTACCACGACTAGCGGGAGCCTCACAGATACGCAGTATTTT. Its protein is CSATTTSGSLTDTQYF.

Comments on this clonotype: A much larger clone sits a single nucleotide away, making a read error possible. The gene calls are TRBV27 and TRBJ2-5; no clear D. Trimming took 5 bases from V and 2 from J, leaving 24 bases between them. The CDR3 extends over 18 amino acids. Germline V CDR1 and CDR2: MNHEY, SMNVEV (reference sequence). CDR3 sequence: CASSDHRVRSKLQETQYF. DNA for the CDR3: TGTGCCAGCAGTGACCACCGGGTGCGGAGTAAACTTCAAGAGACCCAGTACTTC.

A few counts support this clonotype. The rearrangement links TRBV24-1 to TRBJ2-2; 10 nucleotides agree with TRBD2. CDR1 and CDR2 from the germline V gene are KGHDR and SFDVKD. With V trimmed by 6 bases and J by 4 bases, 7 bases remained unmatched. The CDR3 is 16 residues long. CDR3 sequence: CATSSLAGAGTGELFF. The CDR3 DNA reads TGTGCCACCAGTTCCCTAGCGGGAGCGGGCACCGGGGAGCTGTTTTTT.

The rearrangement uses TRBV6-1 and TRBJ1-1, with D uncertain. The CDR3 length is 14 residues. Germline V CDR1 and CDR2: MNHNS, SASEGT. V was shortened by 7 bases and J by 5 bases, with 17 bases between the two germline ends. CDR3 loop: CASNLQAPGTEAFF. The DNA of the CDR3 is TGTGCCAGCAACTTACAAGCCCCTGGGACTGAAGCTTTCTTT.

This clonotype was observed many times. J is TRBJ2-1 and V is TRBV29-1; 9 positions agree with TRBD2. This CDR3 region has 15 residues. Germline trimming cut 0 bases from V and 10 bases from J; bases unmatched to any gene: 10. Germline V CDR1 and CDR2: SQVTM, ANQGSEA. The chain's CDR3 is CSVEDSLAGRGEQFF. The CDR3 nucleotides read TGCAGCGTTGAAGATTCGCTAGCGGGGCGAGGGGAGCAGTTCTTC.

This clonotype has ten or more counts. The CDR3 region is CASSPSNEQYF. The CDR3 region has the DNA TGTGCCAGCAGTCCTTCTAACGAGCAGTACTTC. The gene calls are TRBV28 and TRBJ2-7; D not resolved. The CDR3 consists of 11 residues. With 5 bases removed from V and 5 bases from J, the gap between germline ends came to 7 bases. Germline V gene sequence: CDR1 MDHEN, CDR2 SYDVKM.

The chain links TRBV10-3 to TRBJ1-2; 8 bases align to TRBD1. V shed 6 bases and J 4 bases; nucleotides not matched to a gene: 4. The CDR3 extends over 13 amino acids. Germline V gene lookup returns CDR1 ENHRY and CDR2 SYGVKD. The CDR3 spells CAIRTGESYGYTF. The CDR3, as DNA: TGTGCCATCAGGACAGGGGAGAGCTATGGCTACACCTTC.

Many counts were recorded for this clonotype. The chain employs TRBV11-1 and TRBJ2-3, with 7 bases fitting TRBD1. CDR3 length equals 15 residues. CDR1 and CDR2 from the germline V gene are SGHAT and FQDESV (reference sequence). The trim removed 3 bases at V and 3 bases at J, leaving 6 bases unmatched. CDR3 loop: CASSLMGQWTDTQYF. CDR3 coding DNA: TGTGCCAGCAGCTTGATGGGACAGTGGACAGATACGCAGTATTTT.

The genes are TRBV6-1 and TRBJ2-2; D possibly uses TRBD1 or TRBD2 (7 bases each). The V end lost 7 bases, the J end lost 4 bases, and 22 bases lay between the germline ends. The CDR3 sequence is 17 residues long. Per the germline V gene, CDR1 is MNHNS and CDR2 is SASEGT. The chain's CDR3 is CASTPRGGGGPTGELFF. As DNA, the CDR3 is TGTGCCAGCACCCCCAGGGGGGGGGGAGGGCCCACCGGGGAGCTGTTTTTT.

The chain joins TRBV6-1 to TRBJ1-2; D uncertain. Germline V gene data show CDR1 as MNHNS and CDR2 as SASEGT. This CDR3 contains 15 residues. V gave up 1 base and J gave up 0 bases, with 9 bases separating them. CDR3 amino acids: CASSEDSIANYGYTF. In DNA form, the CDR3 reads TGTGCCAGCAGTGAAGACTCAATAGCTAACTATGGCTACACCTTC.

The chain couples TRBV6-1 to TRBJ2-3; 9 bases match TRBD1. This CDR3 spans 16 amino acids. Trimming at V came to 7 bases and at J to 3 bases, leaving 11 bases not matched to a gene. Germline V gives CDR1 MNHNS, CDR2 SASEGT. CDR3 DNA: TGTGCCAGCACCCAACAGGGGGCTCGACCAACAGATACGCAGTATTTT. Protein: CASTQQGARPTDTQYF.

This clonotype was detected ten times or more. J is TRBJ2-7 and V is TRBV12-3 or TRBV12-4; D might be TRBD1 (6 bases). V lost 2 bases to trimming and J lost 0 bases, with 11 bases between them. The CDR3 loop spans 15 amino acids. CDR3 coding DNA: TGTGCCAGCAGTTTACGGACAGCCACCTCCTACGAGCAGTACTTC. Its translation is CASSLRTATSYEQYF.

This clonotype was detected a few times. V is TRBV5-1 and J is TRBJ2-1, with D perhaps TRBD2 (6 bases). Trimming stripped 1 base from V and 2 bases from J, with 10 bases between. The CDR3 totals 15 residues. CDR1 is SGHRS, CDR2 YFSETQ, per germline. CDR3 sequence reads: CASSLYGGAYNEQFF. DNA for the CDR3: TGCGCCAGCAGCTTGTACGGGGGAGCCTACAATGAGCAGTTCTTC.

This clonotype was counted at least ten times. V is TRBV5-4 and J is TRBJ2-3; no firm D call. Germline V gene sequence: CDR1 SGHNT, CDR2 YYREEE (reference sequence). The length of the CDR3 is 15 residues. Trimming took off 0 bases at V and 2 bases at J, with 10 bases between the two ends. The CDR3 loop is CASSLAGRSTDTQYF. In DNA form, the CDR3 reads TGTGCCAGCAGCTTGGCTGGCAGATCCACAGATACGCAGTATTTT.

This chain links TRBV20-1 with TRBJ2-3; the match to TRBD2 covers 8 bases. The germline gives CDR1 DFQATT, CDR2 SNEGSKA (reference sequence). The CDR3 sequence is 16 residues long. The ends lost 2 bases at V and 1 base at J; junction bases unmatched: 8. CDR3: CSARSTGRAGTDTQYF. For the CDR3, the DNA is TGCAGTGCTAGATCTACCGGGAGGGCAGGCACAGATACGCAGTATTTT.

This clonotype appeared a few times. This rearrangement joins TRBV5-6 to TRBJ2-1; D call uncertain. The germline gives CDR1 SGHDT, CDR2 YYEEEE. The CDR3 consists of 14 residues. Trimming pared 6 bases from V and 2 bases from J, leaving 12 bases between. In DNA form, the CDR3 reads TGTGCCAGCAAAAGATCCGGCCCCTACAATGAGCAGTTCTTC. Translated, it gives CASKRSGPYNEQFF.

The genes are TRBV29-1 and TRBJ2-1, with a tentative D call TRBD2 (6 bases). The CDR3 covers 14 residues. V gave up 7 bases and J gave up 3 bases, with 16 bases separating them. Germline V lookup: CDR1 SQVTM, CDR2 ANQGSEA. The CDR3 nucleotides are TGCAGCGGCCTCGGGAGTTTCAACTACAATGAGCAGTTCTTC. Residues: CSGLGSFNYNEQFF.

This clonotype was found many times. The genes are TRBV7-9 and TRBJ2-3; 9 nucleotides match TRBD1. CDR1 is SEHNR, CDR2 FQNEAQ, per germline (reference sequence). The CDR3 covers 15 residues. With 1 base clipped from V and 2 bases from J, the junction kept 1 base outside the gene matches. CDR3 nucleotides: TGTGCCAGCAGCTTAGGACAGGGGGACACAGATACGCAGTATTTT. It translates to CASSLGQGDTDTQYF.

This clonotype was seen repeatedly, ten times or more. The V call is TRBV11-2, the J call TRBJ2-7, with 8 bases lining up with TRBD1. V trimming: 2 bases; J trimming: 0 bases; junction bases outside the gene matches: 6. Per germline, CDR1 SGHAT and CDR2 FQNNGV. The CDR3 runs 16 residues. CDR3 coding DNA: TGTGCCAGCAGCTTACACGGACAGGGTGACTCCTACGAGCAGTACTTC. It specifies CASSLHGQGDSYEQYF. Based on the CDR3 plus reference TRBV11-2 and TRBJ2-7, the full variable domain is EAGVAQSPRYKIIEKRQSVAFWCNPISGHATLYWYQQILGQGPKLLIQFQNNGVVDDSQLPKDRFSAERLKGVDSTLKIQPAKLEDSAVYLCASSLHGQGDSYEQYFGPGTRLTVT.

This clonotype was detected ten times or more. J is TRBJ2-1 and V is TRBV7-8; 7 nucleotides match TRBD1. The CDR3 length is 15 residues. V lost 5 bases to trimming and J lost 5 bases; unmatched junction nucleotides: 9. The germline CDR1 and CDR2 sequences are SGHVS and FQNEAQ. CDR3: CASSGRGLADNEQFF. CDR3 nucleotide sequence: TGTGCCAGCAGCGGAAGGGGGCTCGCAGACAATGAGCAGTTCTTC.

The CDR3 loop is CAWSKGRTSGRAYEQYF. The CDR3 DNA sequence: TGTGCCTGGAGTAAGGGTCGTACTAGCGGGAGGGCCTACGAGCAGTACTTC. V is TRBV30 and J is TRBJ2-7; 13 bases map to TRBD2. CDR1 is GTSNPN, CDR2 SVGIG, per germline (reference sequence). The V segment lost 2 bases and the J segment 2 bases; nucleotides outside the gene matches: 9. This CDR3 region has 17 residues.

This clonotype occurred a few times. The J gene is TRBJ2-6, the V gene TRBV28; D perhaps matches TRBD2 (6 bases). The germline V and J ends were trimmed by 3 bases and 4 bases, with 13 bases remaining between them. Germline V gene sequence: CDR1 MDHEN, CDR2 SYDVKM. This CDR3 is 16 amino acids long. This chain's CDR3 is CASSFQRARGANVLTF. In nucleotides, the CDR3 is TGTGCCAGCAGTTTTCAGCGGGCGAGGGGGGCCAACGTCCTGACTTTC.

This clonotype was counted a few times. This chain links TRBV24-1 with TRBJ2-7, with 8 bases matching TRBD1. This CDR3 is 16 amino acids long. Germline V gene data show CDR1 as KGHDR and CDR2 as SFDVKD. Germline trimming cut 2 bases from V and 3 bases from J; bases unmatched to any gene: 8. In nucleotides, the CDR3 is TGTGCCACCAGTGATTCGAGTAGAGGGACAGGCTACGAGCAGTACTTC. Protein sequence: CATSDSSRGTGYEQYF.